This T cell receptor (gamma chain) was identified in a study of gamma-delta T cells after stem cell transplantation. The germline gives CDR1 GITISATS, CDR2 ISYDGTV (reference sequence). The V and J ends lost 5 bases and 3 bases, in that order; junction bases with no gene match: 7. This CDR3 region has 13 residues. TCRdb re-called the RT-PCR reads using CATT. The sample lists some 4,500 gamma-chain clones, around 21% occurring once. The TCR sequence derives from a human donor. It is not recorded whose cells these are; they may come from a transplant donor. The sequencing input was gamma-delta T cells. The gene calls are TRGV9 and TRGJ1 or TRGJ2. DNA of the CDR3: TGTGCCTTGTGGGCCCCCCCTTATTATAAGAAACTCTTT. This encodes CALWAPPYYKKLF.